This TCR beta chain was observed in a study of Tregs in tolerant kidney transplant recipients. Findings and caveats of the study: Nucleotide sequences could not be compared across some patients' samples due to primer changes.

Clones were read by immunoSEQ multiplex PCR, and TCRdb kept only the in-frame ones, dropping some. Reported are about 6,300 clones; the ten largest clones contain over 5%. Recipients received nonmyeloablative bone marrow transplants from related graft donors, with transient mixed chimerism. Unstimulated Tregs (CD4+CD25+CD127-) and CD4+CD25- non-Tregs were sorted from PBMCs. To note about this clone: Its target is unknown.

The sequence was collected from a human patient who received a combined kidney and bone marrow transplant. Some of the T cells may derive from the graft donor. The material was CD4+ T cells from blood (PBMCs), obtained 6 months after the transplant.

CDR3 sequence: CSASGQGRGGYTEAFF. The sequenced CDR3 bases are TGCAGTGCTAGTGGCCAGGGGCGCGGGGGTTACACTGAA. J is TRBJ1-1 and V is TRBV20-1, with D possibly being TRBD1 (6 bases). The observed sequence ends 3 residues before the CDR3 terminus, with the missing tail filled in from the germline J gene. From germline, CDR1 is DFQATT and CDR2 SNEGSKA (reference sequence). Between the trimmed V and J ends, which lost 3 bases and 3 bases, there was a span of 20 bases. The CDR3 is 16 amino acids.